This TCR beta chain was identified in a study of blood T cell repertoires in COVID-19. Study-level background: PBMCs, B-cell-depleted T cells, or T cells were the source of the cDNA or gDNA that made up the material.

Germline values: CDR1 LNHDA, CDR2 SQIVND (reference sequence). V lost 6 bases and J 4 bases, leaving 19 bases between the germline ends. CDR3 length equals 16 residues. Here immunoSEQ multiplex PCR was the method, and the copy in TCRdb shows in-frame clones only, minus some. Among tens of thousands of clones listed, around 87% were seen once. The chain uses TRBV19 and TRBJ1-3; tentatively, D is TRBD1 (6 bases). Sequencing input: peripheral blood. The receptor's source is a woman between 50 and 59 years old with active or convalescent COVID-19. The CDR3 DNA reads as TGTGCCAGTAGCCCCATTTCGGGGGGCGAAGGAAACACCATATATTTT. It encodes CASSPISGGEGNTIYF.